This TCR beta chain derives from a study of T cell repertoires in cytomegalovirus infection. Study context: In public TCR beta signatures, there were indications of both CMV infection and matching HLA type. General study results and limits: Within the response measured ex vivo, HLA-C-restricted CMV-specific TCR beta clonotypes were dominant. The cumulative frequency of public TCR beta families distinguished individuals who carried CMV together with the relevant HLA.

This CDR3 comprises 16 residues. CDR1 and CDR2 from the germline V gene are SGHVS and FQNEAQ. V trimming: 5 bases; J trimming: 5 bases; junction bases outside the gene matches: 8. This clonotype was seen ten or more times. Its specificity is unknown. TCRdb reprocessed the reads with MiXCR, giving one entry per CDR3 protein. The sample shows about 150,000 distinct CDR3 sequences, roughly a quarter of them seen only once. The sequence derives from a human donor in good health (CMV status not recorded). Some clones in this sample may be carry-over from other donors' samples. The specimen was PBMCs. The genes are TRBV7-8 and TRBJ2-2, with 10 bases matching TRBD2. CDR3 sequence reads: CASSLKSGGGTGELFF. DNA of the CDR3: TGTGCCAGCAGCCTCAAGAGCGGGGGGGGGACCGGGGAGCTGTTTTTT.